This paragraph covers one T cell receptor (beta chain) sequence. This specimen comes from a study of blood T cell repertoires in COVID-19. Using immunoSEQ multiplex PCR, the repertoire was profiled, and TCRdb retains in-frame clones only, with some absent. This sample has 25,000 to 30,000 clones, with roughly 84% found just once. Sequencing input: peripheral blood. The receptor was derived from a human donor in a cohort sampled during active COVID-19.

Here the CDR3 reads CASSMGLYEQYF. CDR3 nucleotides: TGTGCCAGTAGTATGGGCCTCTACGAGCAGTACTTC. This chain connects TRBV19 to TRBJ2-7; D call uncertain. The CDR3 contains 12 residues. Germline loops: CDR1 LNHDA, CDR2 SQIVND (reference sequence). V gave up 3 bases and J gave up 3 bases, with 6 bases separating them.